The 13 T cell receptor beta chains below all came from one sample that was sequenced in a study of beta chain features in type 1 diabetes. Sequenced material consisted of expressed TCRB transcripts (all of the isolated RNA was reverse transcribed). Clones were read by immunoSEQ multiplex PCR, and TCRdb kept only the in-frame ones, dropping some. The sample records around 300,000 clones, 8% being singletons. Sequences were obtained from central memory CD4+ T cells from blood. The receptors come from a woman under 30 in good health.

This clone was found many times. Other DNA sequences in the same sample also yield this CDR3. The chain couples TRBV7-2 to TRBJ1-1; TRBD1 matches at 8 bases. The germline CDR1 and CDR2 sequences are SGHTA and FQGNSA. This CDR3 comprises 13 residues. J lost 6 bases, V lost 5 bases, and 5 bases had no gene match. CDR3 DNA: TGTGCCAGCAGCCCGAGGACAGGGCCTGAAGCTTTCTTT. This encodes CASSPRTGPEAFF.

The J gene is TRBJ2-2, the V gene TRBV5-1; D gene ambiguous. Looked up from germline, CDR1 is SGHRS and CDR2 is YFSETQ. The CDR3 is 14 amino acids. Trimming pared 4 bases from V and 2 bases from J, leaving 9 bases between. The chain's CDR3 is CASSREGNTGELFF. The CDR3 region has the DNA TGCGCCAGCAGCAGGGAAGGAAACACCGGGGAGCTGTTTTTT. Supplemented by reference TRBV5-1 and TRBJ2-2, the full variable domain reads KAGVTQTPRYLIKTRGQQVTLSCSPISGHRSVSWYQQTPGQGLQFLFEYFSETQRNKGNFPGRFSGRQFSNSRSEMNVSTLELGDSALYLCASSREGNTGELFFGEGSRLTVL.

The gene calls are TRBV30 and TRBJ1-5; the match to TRBD1 covers 7 bases. The V gene end was trimmed by 0 bases and the J gene end by 9 bases; junction bases not matched to a gene: 8. Germline V gives CDR1 GTSNPN, CDR2 SVGIG (reference sequence). This CDR3 has 14 residues. Here the CDR3 reads CAWSVRAGGSPQHF. DNA for the CDR3: TGTGCCTGGAGTGTAAGGGCAGGGGGATCGCCCCAGCATTTT.

Ten or more counts support this clone. V and J are TRBV19 and TRBJ2-7; 7 bases match TRBD1. Germline V lookup: CDR1 LNHDA, CDR2 SQIVND (reference sequence). V shed 0 bases, J shed 2 bases, and the junction held 16 bases outside the gene matches. This CDR3 spans 19 amino acids. In DNA, the CDR3 is TGTGCCAGTAGTATAGATCCCCCGAATAACAGGGGACCAACCTACGAGCAGTACGTC. Translating it yields CASSIDPPNNRGPTYEQYV.

This clone has only a few counts. The chain carries TRBV7-9 and TRBJ1-6; a possible D gene is TRBD1 (6 bases). Germline assignment: CDR1 SEHNR and CDR2 FQNEAQ (reference sequence). The CDR3 totals 16 residues. Trimming removed 6 bases from V and 0 bases from J, with 12 bases in between. The CDR3 loop reads CASRTTGSSYNSPLHF. The CDR3 bases are TGTGCCAGCAGAACTACAGGGAGCTCCTATAATTCACCCCTCCACTTT.

The chain uses TRBV19 and TRBJ1-4, with 8 bases identical to TRBD1. Germline V gene lookup returns CDR1 LNHDA and CDR2 SQIVND (reference sequence). The V gene end was trimmed by 5 bases and the J gene end by 6 bases; junction bases not matched to a gene: 8. The CDR3 extends over 15 amino acids. In nucleotides, the CDR3 is TGTGCCAGTAGTCCGAACACAGGGGGAGATGAAAAACTGTTTTTT. Encoded protein: CASSPNTGGDEKLFF.

There are a few counts of this clone. V is TRBV29-1 and J is TRBJ1-2; 7 bases map to TRBD1. The CDR3 has 13 amino acids. Per the germline V gene, CDR1 is SQVTM and CDR2 is ANQGSEA. With 7 bases clipped from V and 5 bases from J, the junction kept 10 bases outside the gene matches. In DNA, the CDR3 is TGCAGCGCCCCGGAAGGGGGCGGGTATGGCTACACCTTC. Residues: CSAPEGGGYGYTF.

The V call is TRBV5-1, the J call TRBJ2-1; TRBD1 matches 7 bases. The CDR3 sequence is 15 residues long. J lost 4 bases, V lost 0 bases, and 4 bases had no gene match. Germline V lookup: CDR1 SGHRS, CDR2 YFSETQ. The CDR3: CASSLEGQHYNEQFF. CDR3 DNA sequence: TGCGCCAGCAGCTTGGAGGGACAGCATTACAATGAGCAGTTCTTC.

This clone came up a few times. The chain links TRBV5-1 to TRBJ2-1; either TRBD1 or TRBD2 may supply D (6 bases each). The CDR3 contains 17 residues. Trimming took 4 bases from V and 0 from J, leaving 17 bases between them. Germline CDR1 reads SGHRS; CDR2 reads YFSETQ. The CDR3 region has the DNA TGCGCCAGCAGCACAACGCCCGGGGGCAGCTCCTACAATGAGCAGTTCTTC. This codes for CASSTTPGGSSYNEQFF.

This clone came up a few times. This rearrangement joins TRBV5-1 to TRBJ1-4; D is undetermined. Germline loops: CDR1 SGHRS, CDR2 YFSETQ. The CDR3 totals 14 residues. With 0 bases removed from V and 7 bases from J, the gap between germline ends came to 10 bases. The CDR3 DNA reads TGCGCCAGCAGCTTGGGTGGGATAGGTGAAAAACTGTTTTTT. This codes for CASSLGGIGEKLFF.

This clone was recorded a few times. This chain uses TRBV5-4 with TRBJ1-1; D uncertain. With 0 bases removed from V and 1 base from J, the gap between germline ends came to 7 bases. This CDR3 comprises 14 residues. Germline-derived CDR1 and CDR2 are SGHNT and YYREEE (reference sequence). The CDR3 region is CASSLGLPNTEAFF. For the CDR3, the DNA is TGTGCCAGCAGCTTGGGACTCCCGAACACTGAAGCTTTCTTT.

The CDR3 DNA reads TGTGCCAGCAGCCAGGCAAGGGGACAGAACTATGGCTACACCTTC. This encodes CASSQARGQNYGYTF. The chain is built from TRBV4-2 and TRBJ1-2; the match to TRBD1 covers 7 bases. The CDR3 consists of 15 residues. Germline V gives CDR1 LGHNA, CDR2 YNFKEQ. Unmatched junction bases numbered 6, after V lost 3 bases and J lost 2 bases.

This chain uses TRBV7-2 with TRBJ2-4; D is ambiguous. V was cut by 4 bases and J by 10 bases, with 17 bases left in between. The CDR3 totals 14 residues. Germline V gives CDR1 SGHTA, CDR2 FQGNSA. The DNA for the CDR3 is TGTGCCAGCAGCTACTCAGTCAGCCCCCCAATTCAGTACTTC. Translation: CASSYSVSPPIQYF.